The 8 T cell receptor beta chains given below trace back to one sample, sequenced in a study of blood T cells in healthy people across ages. For the second PCR, which ran for roughly 7 to 11 cycles, a sample-barcoded 5' primer and a J-beta primer mix were used. TCRdb analysed the 5' RACE reads with MiXCR anew, one entry per CDR3 protein. The table lists about 1.5 million distinct CDR3 sequences, around 40% of them singletons. The sequencing sample was made of blood. These TCRs come from a young woman in good health.

The chain links TRBV6-5 to TRBJ1-1; D gene ambiguous. Germline CDR1 reads MNHEY; CDR2 reads SVGAGI. V lost 2 bases, J lost 11 bases, and 18 bases lay in between. The CDR3 runs to 14 residues. The CDR3 DNA is TGTGCCAGCAGTTACGGGAGGTCCCCTCGGTACGCTTTCTTT. This encodes CASSYGRSPRYAFF.

The genes are TRBV6-4 and TRBJ2-3; 10 bases agree with TRBD2. V lost 6 bases to trimming and J lost 9 bases; unmatched junction nucleotides: 15. The CDR3 covers 16 residues. CDR1 and CDR2 from the germline V gene are MRHNA and SNTAGT. As DNA, the CDR3 is TGTGCCAGCAGCGAACTTTCAGCGGGGGGGCCTTCGACGCAGTATTTT. Translating gives CASSELSAGGPSTQYF.

There are a few counts of this clonotype. The chain has TRBV9 and TRBJ2-3, with a weak D call TRBD2 (7 bases). Per germline, CDR1 SGDLS and CDR2 YYNGEE. The CDR3 totals 14 residues. The V end was cut by 3 bases, the J end by 6 bases, with 14 bases between. CDR3 sequence: CASSAIGGRDTQYF. The CDR3, as DNA: TGTGCCAGCAGCGCAATCGGGGGGCGGGATACGCAGTATTTT.

The chain joins TRBV20-1 to TRBJ2-7; possibly TRBD2 for D (5 bases). Germline V lookup: CDR1 DFQATT, CDR2 SNEGSKA (reference sequence). V was pared by 5 bases and J by 3 bases, with 11 bases between. The CDR3 length is 12 residues. The CDR3 region is CSADGVVYEQYF. Written as DNA, the CDR3 is TGCAGTGCTGACGGGGTTGTCTACGAGCAGTACTTC.

The genes are TRBV7-9 and TRBJ1-2; a weak D match, TRBD1 (6 bases). The CDR3 runs 19 residues. CDR1 SEHNR and CDR2 FQNEAQ come from the germline V gene (reference sequence). Trimming took off 3 bases at V and 4 bases at J, with 27 bases between the two ends. In DNA form, the CDR3 reads TGTGCCAGCAGCTTCAGGAGGTGCCGGGACACAGGTTATGGCTATGGCTACACCTTC. Translated: CASSFRRCRDTGYGYGYTF. Full variable domain (remainder filled in from reference TRBV7-9 and TRBJ1-2): DTGVSQNPRHKITKRGQNVTFRCDPISEHNRLYWYRQTLGQGPEFLTYFQNEAQLEKSRLLSDRFSAERPKGSFSTLEIQRTEQGDSAMYLCASSFRRCRDTGYGYGYTFGSGTRLTVV.

The rearrangement uses TRBV12-3 or TRBV12-4 and TRBJ1-2, with 10 nucleotides matching TRBD1. Unmatched junction bases numbered 6, after V lost 6 bases and J lost 2 bases. This CDR3 is 15 amino acids long. CDR3 residues: CASRPGTGVNYGYTF. CDR3 coding DNA: TGTGCCAGCAGGCCCGGGACAGGGGTGAACTATGGCTACACCTTC.

This clonotype was seen many times. The genes are TRBV11-2 and TRBJ2-3; TRBD2 agrees at 9 bases. CDR1 and CDR2 (germline): SGHAT, FQNNGV. Unmatched junction bases numbered 5, after V lost 7 bases and J lost 0 bases. The CDR3 is 15 amino acids. Here the CDR3 DNA reads TGTGCCAGCAACCGTCTAGCGGGGAGCACAGATACGCAGTATTTT. Translating it yields CASNRLAGSTDTQYF.

The chain joins TRBV7-2 to TRBJ1-1; 11 bases fit TRBD1. The CDR3 contains 16 residues. Germline lookup yields CDR1 SGHTA and CDR2 FQGNSA. V was clipped by 1 base and J by 5 bases; unmatched bases: 6. CDR3 protein: CASSLDRTGGRTEAFF. The CDR3 DNA reads as TGTGCCAGCAGCTTAGACCGGACAGGGGGCCGTACTGAAGCTTTCTTT.